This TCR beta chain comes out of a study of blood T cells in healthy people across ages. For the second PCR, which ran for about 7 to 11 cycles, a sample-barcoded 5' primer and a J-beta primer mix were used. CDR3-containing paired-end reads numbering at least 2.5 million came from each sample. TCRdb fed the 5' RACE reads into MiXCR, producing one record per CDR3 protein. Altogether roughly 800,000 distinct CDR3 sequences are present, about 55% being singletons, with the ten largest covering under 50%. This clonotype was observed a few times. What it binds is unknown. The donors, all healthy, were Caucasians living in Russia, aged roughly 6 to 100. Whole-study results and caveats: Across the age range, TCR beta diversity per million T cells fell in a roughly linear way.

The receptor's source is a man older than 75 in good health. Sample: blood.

CDR3 coding DNA: TGTGCCAGCAGCTTTTCAGGGGAGGACTACGAGCAGTACTTC. Residues: CASSFSGEDYEQYF. This chain uses TRBV13 with TRBJ2-7; TRBD1 or TRBD2 may be the D gene (6 bases each). There are 14 residues in the CDR3. The V end was cut by 3 bases, the J end by 3 bases, with 12 bases between. Germline lookup yields CDR1 PRHDT and CDR2 FYEKMQ (reference sequence).